This T cell receptor beta chain was documented in a study of CD8 T cells in ankylosing spondylitis. The V end was cut by 0 bases, the J end by 10 bases, with 24 bases between. The CDR3 loop spans 17 amino acids. Germline V gene sequence: CDR1 MNHEY, CDR2 SVGAGI. Whole-study findings and limits: In the blood and synovial fluid of reactive arthritis, some motif variants had been previously reported. The study identified a TCR beta motif of 7 or 8 highly homologous variants that appeared characteristic of ankylosing spondylitis blood.

In the case of this clonotype: Its antigen is as yet unknown.

Library preparation for TCR beta used quantitative 5'-RACE with molecular barcodes. TCRdb used MiXCR to reprocess the 5' RACE reads, holding one entry per CDR3 protein. The sample contains 50,000 or so distinct CDR3 sequences, approximately 7% of which appear only once. Sequencing used blood, either unsorted or a sorted T cell fraction (not recorded which). The TCR sequence derives from a female donor with ankylosing spondylitis or in good health (not recorded which). The chain couples TRBV6-5 to TRBJ2-5, with a possible D match to TRBD2 (6 bases). The DNA of the CDR3 is TGTGCCAGCAGTTACTCGGCTCGGGGACTCAGTAGGTCGATCCAGTACTTC. It is translated as CASSYSARGLSRSIQYF.